The 8 T cell receptor beta chains given below trace back to one sample, sequenced in a study of shared clonotypes between healthy human individuals. Selected positively for CCR7 and CD45RO-negative, naive CD8 cells excluded terminally differentiated effector memory CD45RA+ cells. Sequencing was performed with immunoSEQ multiplex PCR; in TCRdb, only in-frame clones are kept and a portion is missing. The table records over 2 million clones, about 95% of them present only once. Sequenced: naive CD8+ T cells sorted from blood. These receptors were taken from a man between 18 and 35 years old in good health.

The J gene is TRBJ2-7, the V gene TRBV5-4, with D perhaps TRBD1 (6 bases). V was cut by 3 bases and J by 5 bases, with 9 bases left in between. CDR3 size: 12 residues. CDR1 is SGHNT, CDR2 YYREEE, per germline (reference sequence). CDR3 sequence (DNA): TGTGCCAGCAGCTGGGGGCCAGACGAGCAGTACTTC. Protein product: CASSWGPDEQYF.

This sequence joins TRBV6-6 and TRBJ2-5, with D possibly TRBD2 on 5 matching bases. The CDR3 sequence is 16 residues long. V gave up 2 bases and J gave up 1 base, with 14 bases separating them. Germline CDR1 MNHNY, CDR2 SVGAGI (reference sequence). CDR3 in amino acids: CASSYPNEAGQETQYF. In DNA, the CDR3 is TGTGCCAGCAGTTACCCTAATGAGGCGGGCCAAGAGACCCAGTACTTC.

V gene TRBV5-6 combines with J gene TRBJ2-5; TRBD1 is a possible D gene (6 bases). Trimming removed 3 bases from V and 3 bases from J, with 12 bases in between. CDR1 and CDR2 from the germline V gene are SGHDT and YYEEEE. This CDR3 region has 14 residues. This CDR3 reads CASSWWDTEETQYF. The CDR3 nucleotides read TGTGCCAGCAGCTGGTGGGACACTGAAGAGACCCAGTACTTC.

The genes are TRBV7-9 and TRBJ2-7; 10 bases align to TRBD1. V lost 6 bases and J lost 5; bases outside the gene matches: 10. Germline V gene sequence: CDR1 SEHNR, CDR2 FQNEAQ (reference sequence). This CDR3 contains 15 residues. DNA of the CDR3: TGTGCCAGCAGTCATCCATGGGACAGGGGAAACGAGCAGTACTTC. Its protein is CASSHPWDRGNEQYF.

The CDR3 DNA sequence: TGCGCCAGCAGTCCGACCCTACCCTCGGGTGAACTGTTTTTT. Translation gives CASSPTLPSGELFF. The chain links TRBV4-1 to TRBJ1-4; D unclear. The V end was cut by 6 bases, the J end by 12 bases, with 20 bases between. The CDR3 runs 14 residues. Germline V gene lookup returns CDR1 MGHRA and CDR2 YSYEKL.

The J gene is TRBJ2-1, the V gene TRBV7-9; 7 bases map to TRBD1. J lost 9 bases, V lost 1 base, and 3 bases had no gene match. The germline V gene has CDR1 SEHNR and CDR2 FQNEAQ (reference sequence). The CDR3 runs 13 residues. Here the CDR3 reads CASSLEDRFEQFF. The DNA of the CDR3 is TGTGCCAGCAGCTTAGAGGACAGGTTTGAGCAGTTCTTC.

Of note for this clone: A single base separates this from a much larger clone, so it may be a read error. This same CDR3 is encoded by further DNA sequences in the sample. The chain carries TRBV11-2 and TRBJ2-7; unclear D gene. The V end lost 1 base, the J end lost 4 bases, and 2 bases lay between the germline ends. The V gene's germline CDR1 is SGHAT and CDR2 FQNNGV. The CDR3 length is 11 residues. The CDR3 reads CASSLAYEQYF. CDR3 sequence (DNA): TGTGCCAGCAGCTTAGCGTACGAGCAGTACTTC. The complete variable domain, with remaining parts taken from reference TRBV11-2 and TRBJ2-7, reads EAGVAQSPRYKIIEKRQSVAFWCNPISGHATLYWYQQILGQGPKLLIQFQNNGVVDDSQLPKDRFSAERLKGVDSTLKIQPAKLEDSAVYLCASSLAYEQYFGPGTRLTVT.

The gene calls are TRBV19 and TRBJ1-1; D not certain. Between the trimmed V and J ends, which lost 8 bases and 0 bases, there was a span of 19 bases. CDR3 length equals 16 residues. Germline V gene data show CDR1 as LNHDA and CDR2 as SQIVND (reference sequence). The CDR3 is CASALGKGLLNTEAFF. CDR3 DNA sequence: TGTGCCAGTGCCCTCGGTAAGGGTTTGTTGAACACTGAAGCTTTCTTT.